The rows below give T cell receptor beta chains drawn from one sample of a study of cytomegalovirus exposure and HLA in healthy donors. Assay used: immunoSEQ multiplex PCR; TCRdb lists only in-frame clones, some missing. The sample yields around 150,000 clones, about 68% seen once. Sequenced input: PBMCs. Receptor source: a human donor in good health. Both conserved end residues are part of each CDR3. The D gene is left open where the match is weak. Part of the rows lack a size; the others show once, few, many or a class for expanded clones.

cdr3_aa,cdr3_nt,j_call,d_call,clone_size,v_call
CASSHSTGKRGEQYF,TGCGCCAGCAGCCACTCGACAGGGAAACGCGGCGAGCAGTACTTC,TRBJ2-7,TRBD1,NA,TRBV4-1
CASSPGGSNEKLFF,TGTGCCAGCAGCCCCGGGGGATCTAATGAAAAACTGTTTTTT,TRBJ1-4,NA,NA,TRBV6-5
CASNPDRVGRETQYF,TGTGCCAGCAACCCCGACAGGGTGGGGCGAGAGACCCAGTACTTC,TRBJ2-5,TRBD1,NA,TRBV28
CASSPRGGYSYEQYF,TGTGCCAGCAGTCCCCGAGGGGGCTACTCCTACGAGCAGTACTTC,TRBJ2-7,TRBD1,NA,TRBV27
CASSQGLESTGELFF,TGTGCCAGCAGCCAAGGACTAGAGAGTACCGGGGAGCTGTTTTTT,TRBJ2-2,TRBD2,few,TRBV7-3
CASSLQGSNQPQHF,TGTGCCAGCAGCTTACAGGGCTCTAATCAGCCCCAGCATTTT,TRBJ1-5,NA,few,TRBV11-2
CASSPGTSGGNEQFF,TGTGCCAGCAGCCCCGGGACTAGCGGGGGGAATGAGCAGTTCTTC,TRBJ2-1,TRBD2,NA,TRBV7-3
CASSERGSTDTQYF,TGTGCCAGCAGTGAACGGGGGAGCACAGATACGCAGTATTTT,TRBJ2-3,NA,medium-sized,TRBV6-4
CAIRLSTGLLNEQFF,TGTGCCATCAGACTAAGTACGGGACTACTCAATGAGCAGTTCTTC,TRBJ2-1,TRBD2,once,TRBV10-3
CASSDSSVGGADTQYF,TGTGCCAGCAGTGACTCTTCTGTAGGGGGCGCAGATACGCAGTATTTT,TRBJ2-3,TRBD1,NA,TRBV6-4
CASTNTGELFF,TGTGCCAGTACTAACACCGGGGAGCTGTTTTTT,TRBJ2-2,NA,NA,TRBV19